A selection of T cell receptor beta chains follows, all from one sample in a study of CD8 T cells in ankylosing spondylitis. TCRdb redid the calling of the 5' RACE reads with MiXCR, one entry per CDR3 protein. The repertoire consists of under 450,000 distinct CDR3 sequences, with 20% occurring once and the leading ten covering about an eighth. Sequencing input: blood, either unsorted or a sorted T cell fraction (not recorded which). Source of these receptors: a male donor with ankylosing spondylitis or in good health (not recorded which). Each CDR3 is given with its conserved first and last residue. D genes are given only for firm matches. A clone size is listed for some rows: how often the clone was seen (once, few, many), or a class if it is expanded.

v_call: TRBV13
d_call: .
j_call: TRBJ2-3
clone_size: .
cdr3_aa: CASSSRNRRDPTDTQYF
cdr3_nt: TGTGCCAGCAGCTCGAGAAATCGCAGGGACCCCACAGACACGCAGTATTTT

v_call: TRBV24-1
d_call: .
j_call: TRBJ1-5
clone_size: few
cdr3_aa: CATGLYQPQHF
cdr3_nt: TGTGCCACCGGCTTATACCAGCCCCAGCATTTT

v_call: TRBV12-3/TRBV12-4
d_call: TRBD2
j_call: TRBJ2-5
clone_size: few
cdr3_aa: CASNLAGGRTQETQYF
cdr3_nt: TGTGCCAGCAATCTAGCGGGGGGCCGAACCCAAGAGACCCAGTACTTC

v_call: TRBV30
d_call: .
j_call: TRBJ2-2
clone_size: few
cdr3_aa: CAWNSVGTGELFF
cdr3_nt: TGTGCCTGGAACAGTGTGGGCACCGGGGAGCTGTTTTTT

v_call: TRBV9
d_call: TRBD1
j_call: TRBJ2-1
clone_size: few
cdr3_aa: CASSTRDRDYNEQFF
cdr3_nt: TGTGCCAGCAGCACCCGGGACAGGGACTACAATGAGCAGTTCTTC

v_call: TRBV4-1
d_call: .
j_call: TRBJ1-1
clone_size: few
cdr3_aa: CASSQGGSFAEAFF
cdr3_nt: TGCGCCAGCAGCCAGGGAGGGAGTTTCGCTGAAGCTTTCTTT

v_call: TRBV5-6
d_call: .
j_call: TRBJ2-5
clone_size: .
cdr3_aa: CASSWRLGDGETQYF
cdr3_nt: TGTGCCAGCAGCTGGCGTCTGGGGGATGGCGAGACCCAGTACTTC

v_call: TRBV5-6
d_call: .
j_call: TRBJ2-2
clone_size: few
cdr3_aa: CASSLHPGELFF
cdr3_nt: TGTGCCAGCAGCTTGCATCCCGGGGAGCTGTTTTTT

v_call: TRBV20-1
d_call: .
j_call: TRBJ2-7
clone_size: .
cdr3_aa: CSALRYEQYF
cdr3_nt: TGCAGTGCCCTTCGCTACGAGCAGTACTTC

v_call: TRBV30
d_call: .
j_call: TRBJ2-3
clone_size: few
cdr3_aa: CAWRDWSKSTDTQYF
cdr3_nt: TGTGCCTGGAGGGACTGGTCAAAGAGCACAGATACGCAGTATTTT

v_call: TRBV12-3/TRBV12-4
d_call: .
j_call: TRBJ2-3
clone_size: .
cdr3_aa: CASSLSGAVVTDTQYF
cdr3_nt: TGTGCCAGCAGTTTATCAGGGGCCGTGGTCACAGATACGCAGTATTTT

v_call: TRBV2
d_call: .
j_call: TRBJ2-2
clone_size: .
cdr3_aa: CASRENSYTGELFF
cdr3_nt: TGTGCCAGCAGAGAGAATTCCTACACCGGGGAGCTGTTTTTT

v_call: TRBV20-1
d_call: .
j_call: TRBJ2-1
clone_size: few
cdr3_aa: CSARAVGQNLEQFF
cdr3_nt: TGCAGTGCTAGAGCAGTGGGGCAAAACTTAGAGCAGTTCTTC

v_call: TRBV27
d_call: TRBD2
j_call: TRBJ2-1
clone_size: many
cdr3_aa: CASSRSGVISYNEQFF
cdr3_nt: TGTGCCAGCAGCAGAAGCGGGGTAATCTCCTACAATGAGCAGTTCTTC

v_call: TRBV9
d_call: TRBD1
j_call: TRBJ2-5
clone_size: .
cdr3_aa: CASSRGTGRETQYF
cdr3_nt: TGTGCCAGCAGCCGAGGGACAGGGAGGGAGACCCAGTACTTC

v_call: TRBV7-9
d_call: .
j_call: TRBJ2-1
clone_size: few
cdr3_aa: CASSLGVGEQFF
cdr3_nt: TGTGCCAGCAGCTTAGGGGTTGGTGAGCAGTTCTTC

v_call: TRBV9
d_call: .
j_call: TRBJ1-1
clone_size: .
cdr3_aa: CASSVEGDNTEAFF
cdr3_nt: TGTGCCAGCAGCGTAGAGGGAGATAACACTGAAGCTTTCTTT

v_call: TRBV6-1
d_call: .
j_call: TRBJ1-5
clone_size: few
cdr3_aa: CASSPLGGNSNQPQHF
cdr3_nt: TGTGCCAGCAGTCCATTGGGGGGGAATAGCAATCAGCCCCAGCATTTT

v_call: TRBV24-1
d_call: .
j_call: TRBJ2-4
clone_size: few
cdr3_aa: CATSDSGEIAKNIQYF
cdr3_nt: TGTGCCACCAGTGATTCGGGGGAAATAGCCAAAAACATTCAGTACTTC

v_call: TRBV25-1
d_call: .
j_call: TRBJ2-4
clone_size: few
cdr3_aa: CASSVTSTIQYF
cdr3_nt: TGTGCCAGCAGTGTTACGAGTACCATTCAGTACTTC

v_call: TRBV29-1
d_call: .
j_call: TRBJ2-2
clone_size: few
cdr3_aa: CSVLRNTGELFF
cdr3_nt: TGCAGCGTTCTGCGGAACACCGGGGAGCTGTTTTTT

v_call: TRBV13
d_call: .
j_call: TRBJ1-2
clone_size: .
cdr3_aa: CASSLGLAGLDGYTF
cdr3_nt: TGTGCCAGCAGCTTAGGCTTGGCCGGGTTGGATGGCTACACCTTC

v_call: TRBV10-3
d_call: .
j_call: TRBJ2-5
clone_size: few
cdr3_aa: CAISESRDLIGTQYF
cdr3_nt: TGTGCCATCAGTGAGTCGAGGGATTTGATCGGGACCCAGTACTTC

v_call: TRBV10-3
d_call: .
j_call: TRBJ2-1
clone_size: many
cdr3_aa: CAIARGDYNEQFF
cdr3_nt: TGTGCCATCGCTAGGGGGGACTACAATGAGCAGTTCTTC

v_call: TRBV12-3/TRBV12-4
d_call: .
j_call: TRBJ2-3
clone_size: .
cdr3_aa: CASSPPGATITDTQYF
cdr3_nt: TGTGCCAGCAGTCCCCCGGGGGCAACTATCACAGATACGCAGTATTTT

v_call: TRBV29-1
d_call: .
j_call: TRBJ2-2
clone_size: few
cdr3_aa: CSVDKGLGELFF
cdr3_nt: TGCAGCGTTGATAAGGGGCTCGGGGAGCTGTTTTTT

v_call: TRBV11-2
d_call: TRBD1
j_call: TRBJ2-7
clone_size: few
cdr3_aa: CASSSRQGRYEQYF
cdr3_nt: TGTGCCAGCAGCTCACGACAGGGAAGGTACGAGCAGTACTTC

v_call: TRBV29-1
d_call: .
j_call: TRBJ2-2
clone_size: many
cdr3_aa: CSVVDTGELFF
cdr3_nt: TGCAGCGTTGTCGACACCGGGGAGCTGTTTTTT

v_call: TRBV9
d_call: .
j_call: TRBJ2-3
clone_size: few
cdr3_aa: CASSVERTDTQYF
cdr3_nt: TGTGCCAGCAGCGTAGAAAGGACAGATACGCAGTATTTT

v_call: TRBV28
d_call: TRBD2
j_call: TRBJ2-1
clone_size: few
cdr3_aa: CASTVAGENNEQFF
cdr3_nt: TGTGCCAGCACCGTAGCGGGGGAGAACAATGAGCAGTTCTTC

v_call: TRBV15
d_call: TRBD1
j_call: TRBJ1-1
clone_size: .
cdr3_aa: CATSINRGLDETEAFF
cdr3_nt: TGTGCCACCAGCATAAACAGGGGATTGGATGAGACTGAAGCTTTCTTT

v_call: TRBV28
d_call: TRBD2
j_call: TRBJ2-7
clone_size: few
cdr3_aa: CASSDPWGGVSYEQYF
cdr3_nt: TGTGCCAGCAGTGACCCCTGGGGGGGGGTTTCCTACGAGCAGTACTTC

v_call: TRBV5-4
d_call: TRBD2
j_call: TRBJ2-1
clone_size: few
cdr3_aa: CASSLARGGASYNEQFF
cdr3_nt: TGTGCCAGCAGCCTGGCCCGGGGGGGGGCCTCCTACAATGAGCAGTTCTTC

v_call: TRBV27
d_call: TRBD2
j_call: TRBJ2-2
clone_size: few
cdr3_aa: CASSLGLAGSGELFF
cdr3_nt: TGTGCCAGCAGTCTGGGACTAGCGGGGTCCGGGGAGCTGTTTTTT

v_call: TRBV24-1
d_call: .
j_call: TRBJ2-1
clone_size: once
cdr3_aa: CATSDLRGSEQFF
cdr3_nt: TGTGCCACCAGTGATTTGCGAGGCAGTGAGCAGTTCTTC

v_call: TRBV5-1
d_call: .
j_call: TRBJ2-7
clone_size: few
cdr3_aa: CASSPDPEYEQYF
cdr3_nt: TGCGCCAGCAGCCCGGACCCGGAATACGAGCAGTACTTC

v_call: TRBV27
d_call: TRBD2
j_call: TRBJ2-7
clone_size: few
cdr3_aa: CASSLYLAGRPYEQYF
cdr3_nt: TGTGCCAGCAGTTTATATCTAGCGGGGCGCCCCTACGAGCAGTACTTC

v_call: TRBV6-4
d_call: .
j_call: TRBJ2-2
clone_size: few
cdr3_aa: CASSAGMNTGELFF
cdr3_nt: TGTGCCAGCAGTGCAGGGATGAACACCGGGGAGCTGTTTTTT

v_call: TRBV3-1
d_call: .
j_call: TRBJ2-1
clone_size: .
cdr3_aa: CASSQGDPGDEQFF
cdr3_nt: TGTGCCAGCAGCCAAGGGGACCCGGGGGATGAGCAGTTCTTC

v_call: TRBV7-2
d_call: TRBD2
j_call: TRBJ2-3
clone_size: few
cdr3_aa: CASSYGLAGGLWDTQYF
cdr3_nt: TGTGCCAGCAGTTACGGACTAGCGGGGGGTTTATGGGATACGCAGTATTTT

v_call: TRBV20-1
d_call: .
j_call: TRBJ1-2
clone_size: few
cdr3_aa: CSASSFDSYPSIRGYTF
cdr3_nt: TGCAGTGCTAGTTCCTTCGACAGCTACCCGTCGATACGGGGCTACACCTTC

v_call: TRBV12-3/TRBV12-4
d_call: TRBD2
j_call: TRBJ2-1
clone_size: .
cdr3_aa: CASSGSGGVVGNEQFF
cdr3_nt: TGTGCCAGCAGTGGTAGCGGGGGGGTGGTTGGTAATGAGCAGTTCTTC

v_call: TRBV25-1
d_call: .
j_call: TRBJ2-7
clone_size: few
cdr3_aa: CASSDTRAYEQYF
cdr3_nt: TGTGCCAGCAGCGACACCCGCGCCTACGAGCAGTACTTC

v_call: TRBV20-1
d_call: .
j_call: TRBJ1-1
clone_size: many
cdr3_aa: CSARVSPTGIHTEAFF
cdr3_nt: TGCAGTGCTAGAGTCTCCCCCACAGGGATCCACACTGAAGCTTTCTTT

v_call: TRBV3-1
d_call: TRBD2
j_call: TRBJ2-2
clone_size: .
cdr3_aa: CASSHRLALTGELFF
cdr3_nt: TGTGCCTCCAGCCATAGACTAGCGCTCACCGGGGAGCTGTTTTTT

v_call: TRBV20-1
d_call: .
j_call: TRBJ2-5
clone_size: few
cdr3_aa: CSASEAVETQYF
cdr3_nt: TGCAGTGCTAGCGAGGCCGTCGAGACCCAGTACTTC

v_call: TRBV29-1
d_call: .
j_call: TRBJ2-5
clone_size: many
cdr3_aa: CSVVGETQYF
cdr3_nt: TGCAGCGTTGTAGGGGAGACCCAGTACTTC

v_call: TRBV29-1
d_call: .
j_call: TRBJ2-1
clone_size: few
cdr3_aa: CSVVSPLSSYNEQFF
cdr3_nt: TGCAGCGTTGTCAGCCCGCTGAGCTCCTACAATGAGCAGTTCTTC

v_call: TRBV7-9
d_call: TRBD2
j_call: TRBJ2-7
clone_size: few
cdr3_aa: CASSAGGNGEQYF
cdr3_nt: TGTGCCAGCAGCGCCGGGGGGAACGGCGAGCAGTACTTC

v_call: TRBV19
d_call: .
j_call: TRBJ2-1
clone_size: few
cdr3_aa: CASRNIDYNEQFF
cdr3_nt: TGTGCCAGTCGCAATATAGATTACAATGAGCAGTTCTTC

v_call: TRBV7-9
d_call: .
j_call: TRBJ2-7
clone_size: .
cdr3_aa: CASSLEEAYEQYF
cdr3_nt: TGTGCCAGCAGCTTAGAGGAAGCTTACGAGCAGTACTTC

v_call: TRBV29-1
d_call: .
j_call: TRBJ1-1
clone_size: few
cdr3_aa: CSVPTGVGGTEAFF
cdr3_nt: TGCAGCGTTCCGACCGGAGTGGGGGGAACTGAAGCTTTCTTT

v_call: TRBV7-8
d_call: .
j_call: TRBJ2-1
clone_size: .
cdr3_aa: CASSLWVKGWAYNEQFF
cdr3_nt: TGTGCCAGCAGCTTATGGGTGAAGGGATGGGCCTACAATGAGCAGTTCTTC

v_call: TRBV20-1
d_call: .
j_call: TRBJ2-7
clone_size: .
cdr3_aa: CSATGEGDYYEQYF
cdr3_nt: TGCAGTGCCACAGGGGAAGGGGACTACTACGAGCAGTACTTC

v_call: TRBV12-3/TRBV12-4
d_call: .
j_call: TRBJ2-1
clone_size: .
cdr3_aa: CASSFLLGNNEQFF
cdr3_nt: TGTGCCAGCAGTTTTCTCTTGGGGAACAATGAGCAGTTCTTC

v_call: TRBV2
d_call: .
j_call: TRBJ2-7
clone_size: .
cdr3_aa: CASSEESTRDRYSYEQYF
cdr3_nt: TGTGCCAGCAGTGAAGAATCTACCCGGGACCGATATTCCTACGAGCAGTACTTC

v_call: TRBV2
d_call: TRBD1
j_call: TRBJ2-5
clone_size: few
cdr3_aa: CASSEGTGGYRETQYF
cdr3_nt: TGTGCCAGCAGTGAGGGGACAGGGGGCTATCGAGAGACCCAGTACTTC

v_call: TRBV7-8
d_call: TRBD1
j_call: TRBJ1-4
clone_size: .
cdr3_aa: CASSDQGAANEKLFF
cdr3_nt: TGTGCCAGCAGCGACCAGGGGGCAGCTAATGAAAAACTGTTTTTT

v_call: TRBV4-2
d_call: .
j_call: TRBJ2-7
clone_size: few
cdr3_aa: CASSQGQLGLATYEQYF
cdr3_nt: TGTGCCAGCAGCCAGGGCCAGCTGGGACTTGCAACCTACGAGCAGTACTTC